This T cell receptor (beta chain) was profiled in a study of T cells expressing NK-cell markers. In the study overall: There were seven HCMV-seropositive donors and one seronegative donor among the eight sequenced.

This CDR3 spans 16 amino acids. CDR1 is MNHEY, CDR2 SMNVEV, per germline (reference sequence). Scientists made TCR beta cDNA using 5'RACE template switching with UMIs. TCRdb reprocessed the 5' RACE reads and reports one entry per CDR3 protein, with no DNA. The sample has a few hundred thousand distinct CDR3 sequences, and its top ten clones hold around 5.2%. Note on this clonotype: The antigen remains unidentified.

Study-wide findings and caveats: The contribution of dominant NKG2C+ clonotypes to CD8+ T cells in six or seven donors was roughly 1.0-7.0%.

The chain employs TRBV27 and TRBJ2-5; the D gene TCRdb calls, TRBD2, cannot be checked with no DNA. Specimen: blood T cells: a sorted CD56 or NKG2C T cell subset, CD4+ or CD8+ T cells, or bulk PBMC T cells (not recorded which). The receptor comes from a man aged 18 to 69 in good health. CDR3 sequence reads: CAGPGTSGGGKETQYF.